Reported below is one TCR beta chain. These data come from a study of Graves' ophthalmopathy and Graves' hyperthyroidism. The overall study: The study drew peripheral blood at initial diagnosis, before any treatment.

Investigators amplified TCR beta CDR3 regions from RNA transcripts. First-round RT-PCR used HTBI primers; second-round multiplex PCR followed. MiXCR, run by TCRdb on the multiplex PCR reads, gives a single entry per CDR3 protein. The table lists 350,000 to 450,000 distinct CDR3 sequences, roughly 21% of them singletons. Other autoimmune diseases, uncontrolled infections, pregnancy or lactation ruled patients out of participation. J was trimmed by 5 bases and V by 5 bases; bases with no gene match: 8. The CDR3 length is 15 residues. Sequencing used peripheral blood. The sequence came from a woman between 18 and 30 years old with stable Graves' hyperthyroidism. V is TRBV12-3 or TRBV12-4 and J is TRBJ1-5, with 8 bases aligning to TRBD1. CDR3 sequence: CASSGTGGVHQPQHF. CDR3 sequence (DNA): TGTGCCAGCAGTGGGACAGGTGGGGTCCATCAGCCCCAGCATTTT.